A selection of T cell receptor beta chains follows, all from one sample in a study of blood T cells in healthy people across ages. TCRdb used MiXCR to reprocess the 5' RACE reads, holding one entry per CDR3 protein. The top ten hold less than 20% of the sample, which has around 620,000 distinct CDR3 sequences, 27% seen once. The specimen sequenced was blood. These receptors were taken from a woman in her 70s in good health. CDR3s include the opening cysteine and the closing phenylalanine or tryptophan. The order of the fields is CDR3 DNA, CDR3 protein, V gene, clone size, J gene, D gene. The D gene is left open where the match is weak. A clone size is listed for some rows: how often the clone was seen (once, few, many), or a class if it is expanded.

DNA: TGTGCCAGCAGCCCCCTCCTCGCGGAGACCCAGTACTTC
CDR3: CASSPLLAETQYF
V: TRBV5-6
size: few
J: TRBJ2-5
D: NA

DNA: TGTGCCAGCAGCTTAGGGCAGGAAGGAAGAAAACTGTTTTTT
CDR3: CASSLGQEGRKLFF
V: TRBV7-2
size: NA
J: TRBJ1-4
D: NA

DNA: TGTGCCAGCAGCCTGACAGGGGCGCCATATAGCAATCAGCCCCAGCATTTT
CDR3: CASSLTGAPYSNQPQHF
V: TRBV7-2
size: few
J: TRBJ1-5
D: TRBD1

DNA: TGTGCCAGCAGCGCCGGACTAGCGGGGGGGCCTCACAATGAGCAGTTCTTC
CDR3: CASSAGLAGGPHNEQFF
V: TRBV9
size: NA
J: TRBJ2-1
D: TRBD2

DNA: TGTGCCAGTACGGCATACAGGGGCCACACCGGGGAGCTGTTTTTT
CDR3: CASTAYRGHTGELFF
V: TRBV2
size: NA
J: TRBJ2-2
D: TRBD1

DNA: TGTGCCAGCAGCCCCCGTCGGGGGATAGATTCACCCCTCCACTTT
CDR3: CASSPRRGIDSPLHF
V: TRBV7-9
size: few
J: TRBJ1-6
D: NA

DNA: TGTGCTAGCAGCCAACAGTCTGAGACCCAGTACTTC
CDR3: CASSQQSETQYF
V: TRBV7-7
size: NA
J: TRBJ2-5
D: NA

DNA: TGCGCCAGCAGCTTGGGGGAGGTGAACACTGAAGCTTTCTTT
CDR3: CASSLGEVNTEAFF
V: TRBV5-1
size: few
J: TRBJ1-1
D: NA

DNA: TGTGCCAGTAGCCTCAACTACAGGGTGACTAGCACAGATACGCAGTATTTT
CDR3: CASSLNYRVTSTDTQYF
V: TRBV7-9
size: NA
J: TRBJ2-3
D: NA

DNA: TGCGCCAGCAGCGGGATCGGGACAGGGGTTGCAACTAATGAAAAACTGTTTTTT
CDR3: CASSGIGTGVATNEKLFF
V: TRBV5-1
size: NA
J: TRBJ1-4
D: TRBD1

DNA: TGTGCCAGTCACAGGGTCGACACTGAAGCTTTCTTT
CDR3: CASHRVDTEAFF
V: TRBV7-2
size: NA
J: TRBJ1-1
D: NA

DNA: TGTGCCAGCAGCGTAGTCGGCACAGGGGGTGATGGCTACACCTTC
CDR3: CASSVVGTGGDGYTF
V: TRBV9
size: NA
J: TRBJ1-2
D: TRBD1

DNA: TGTGCCAGCAGTGAGGGGTCCGGGTTTGAAAACATTCAGTACTTC
CDR3: CASSEGSGFENIQYF
V: TRBV2
size: NA
J: TRBJ2-4
D: NA

DNA: TGTGCCAGCAGTTTATCAGGCGGGGGAATCTACGAGCAGTACTTC
CDR3: CASSLSGGGIYEQYF
V: TRBV27
size: few
J: TRBJ2-7
D: TRBD2

DNA: TGCAGTGCTAGAGCTGTCGGGCAGGGAGAATCACCCCTCCACTTT
CDR3: CSARAVGQGESPLHF
V: TRBV20-1
size: NA
J: TRBJ1-6
D: NA

DNA: TGCGCCAGCAGCCAAGCGGGGGGAGGGAATACGCAGTATTTT
CDR3: CASSQAGGGNTQYF
V: TRBV5-1
size: NA
J: TRBJ2-3
D: TRBD2

DNA: TGCAGTGCGCGGACTAGCGGGAGGCCCACCGGGGAGCTGTTTTTT
CDR3: CSARTSGRPTGELFF
V: TRBV20-1
size: NA
J: TRBJ2-2
D: TRBD2

DNA: TGCGCCAGCAGCTATATAGCGGGGAGCACAGATACGCAGTATTTT
CDR3: CASSYIAGSTDTQYF
V: TRBV5-1
size: few
J: TRBJ2-3
D: TRBD2

DNA: TGTGCCAGCAGCCGACGGACTAGCGGGGAAGAGACCCAGTACTTC
CDR3: CASSRRTSGEETQYF
V: TRBV4-2
size: few
J: TRBJ2-5
D: TRBD2

DNA: TGTGCCAGCAGTAACAGGGGGAATCAGCCCCAGCATTTT
CDR3: CASSNRGNQPQHF
V: TRBV6-2/TRBV6-3
size: few
J: TRBJ1-5
D: TRBD1

DNA: TGCAGCGTTCCACAGGCTAACTATGGCTACACCTTC
CDR3: CSVPQANYGYTF
V: TRBV29-1
size: NA
J: TRBJ1-2
D: NA

DNA: TGTGCCAGCGGCCTCCATGCAACTAATGAAAAACTGTTTTTT
CDR3: CASGLHATNEKLFF
V: TRBV27
size: few
J: TRBJ1-4
D: NA

DNA: TGCAGTGCTGAAGGGGGCTACCAAGCTTTCTTT
CDR3: CSAEGGYQAFF
V: TRBV20-1
size: NA
J: TRBJ1-1
D: TRBD1

DNA: TGTGCCAGCAGCTTACAGGGGGCGCCGGATGAAAAACTGTTTTTT
CDR3: CASSLQGAPDEKLFF
V: TRBV14
size: few
J: TRBJ1-4
D: TRBD1

DNA: TGCAGTGCGGCTGGTGAGCGCGAGGAGCAGTTCTTC
CDR3: CSAAGEREEQFF
V: TRBV20-1
size: few
J: TRBJ2-1
D: NA

DNA: TGTGCCAGCAGCTTGGTTCAGCAAGACTATGGCTACACCTTC
CDR3: CASSLVQQDYGYTF
V: TRBV5-6
size: once
J: TRBJ1-2
D: NA

DNA: TGTGCCAGCAGCTCCGGACAGGGGCGAACGCCCCTCCACTTT
CDR3: CASSSGQGRTPLHF
V: TRBV12-3/TRBV12-4
size: NA
J: TRBJ1-6
D: TRBD1

DNA: TGTGCCACCAGTGACCCAGGGGGGCCCCCGGATGGCTACACCTTC
CDR3: CATSDPGGPPDGYTF
V: TRBV24-1
size: few
J: TRBJ1-2
D: TRBD1

DNA: TGTGCCAGCAACAACCTACACAGGAATGAGCAGTTCTTC
CDR3: CASNNLHRNEQFF
V: TRBV6-6
size: many
J: TRBJ2-1
D: NA

DNA: TGCGCCAGCAGGACAGGTCGTAATGAAAAACTGTTTTTT
CDR3: CASRTGRNEKLFF
V: TRBV5-1
size: NA
J: TRBJ1-4
D: NA

DNA: TGTGCCAGCGTCAGGGAAGCGTACAATGAGCAGTTCTTC
CDR3: CASVREAYNEQFF
V: TRBV6-2/TRBV6-3
size: NA
J: TRBJ2-1
D: NA

DNA: TGTGCCAGCAGTGAACTGGGGGCTAAGAATGAAAAACTGTTTTTT
CDR3: CASSELGAKNEKLFF
V: TRBV2
size: few
J: TRBJ1-4
D: NA

DNA: TGTGCCAGCAGCGAGGGGACAGATGGCTACACCTTC
CDR3: CASSEGTDGYTF
V: TRBV9
size: NA
J: TRBJ1-2
D: TRBD1

DNA: TGCGCCAGCAGCCAAGACGGCGGCGGCCCGAACACTGAAGCTTTCTTT
CDR3: CASSQDGGGPNTEAFF
V: TRBV4-3
size: NA
J: TRBJ1-1
D: NA

DNA: TGTGCCAGCACAACAATTCAGGGGGGGTATGGCTACACCTTC
CDR3: CASTTIQGGYGYTF
V: TRBV2
size: few
J: TRBJ1-2
D: TRBD1

DNA: TGTGCCAGCAGCTTCGGGAACGGAGAGACCCAGTACTTC
CDR3: CASSFGNGETQYF
V: TRBV7-2
size: NA
J: TRBJ2-5
D: NA

DNA: TGTGCCAGCAATCGGGGAGCGCTCGGGAATGAGCAGTTCTTC
CDR3: CASNRGALGNEQFF
V: TRBV6-2/TRBV6-3
size: NA
J: TRBJ2-1
D: NA

DNA: TGCGCCAGCAGCTTGGCCCTGGGCTATGACTATGGCTACACCTTC
CDR3: CASSLALGYDYGYTF
V: TRBV5-1
size: few
J: TRBJ1-2
D: NA

DNA: TGTGCCACCAGCAGAGATCTATTGGCGTTAGCGGGGACGGGTGAGCAGTTCTTC
CDR3: CATSRDLLALAGTGEQFF
V: TRBV15
size: NA
J: TRBJ2-1
D: TRBD2

DNA: TGCAGTGCCGGGGCCGGGGGGCGCACGGACTATGGCTACACCTTC
CDR3: CSAGAGGRTDYGYTF
V: TRBV20-1
size: NA
J: TRBJ1-2
D: NA

DNA: TGTGCCGGCAGCGTAGGCCCAGCGGGGATTCAAGAGACCCAGTACTTC
CDR3: CAGSVGPAGIQETQYF
V: TRBV9
size: NA
J: TRBJ2-5
D: TRBD2

DNA: TGCAGTGTTGGAGGGGGGGCTTTATATAATGAGCAGTTCTTC
CDR3: CSVGGGALYNEQFF
V: TRBV20-1
size: few
J: TRBJ2-1
D: NA

DNA: TGTGCCAGCAGTTTTCCTAGCGGGAGGGCCGATACGCAGTATTTT
CDR3: CASSFPSGRADTQYF
V: TRBV6-6
size: NA
J: TRBJ2-3
D: TRBD2

DNA: TGTGCCAGCAGCCTATATACAGGGACCAATGAGCAGTTCTTC
CDR3: CASSLYTGTNEQFF
V: TRBV3-1
size: few
J: TRBJ2-1
D: NA

DNA: TGCGCCAGCAGCCTCCCGAGCTCAGGGGGCGGCTACACCTTC
CDR3: CASSLPSSGGGYTF
V: TRBV5-1
size: NA
J: TRBJ1-2
D: TRBD1

DNA: TGTGCCATCAGTGAGTCATGGGGGGGCGATCAGCCCCAGCATTTT
CDR3: CAISESWGGDQPQHF
V: TRBV10-3
size: many
J: TRBJ1-5
D: NA

DNA: TGTGCCAGCAGCCAAGAGCCCAGTGGAGCTTTCTTT
CDR3: CASSQEPSGAFF
V: TRBV3-1
size: NA
J: TRBJ1-1
D: NA